The T cell receptor beta chain described here comes from a study of radiotherapy plus CTLA-4 blockade in lung cancer. Only in-frame clones appear in the TCRdb table, and some are missing; sequencing was by immunoSEQ multiplex PCR. The repertoire has tens of thousands of clones, 70% to 80% of them found once; the top ten carry about 10%. This clone was seen a few times. Unmatched junction bases numbered 5, after V lost 2 bases and J lost 6 bases. The CDR3 totals 14 residues. CDR1 is MDHEN and CDR2 is SYDVKM in the germline V gene. This TCR was sampled from a human donor with non-small cell lung cancer who had a complete response to radiotherapy plus ipilimumab. The chain links TRBV28 to TRBJ2-3, with 7 bases identical to TRBD1. The specimen comprised peripheral blood, sampled from a patient treated with radiotherapy plus ipilimumab. DNA for the CDR3: TGTGCCAGCAGTTTACGGACAGGTAGCGATACGCAGTATTTT. Amino acids: CASSLRTGSDTQYF.